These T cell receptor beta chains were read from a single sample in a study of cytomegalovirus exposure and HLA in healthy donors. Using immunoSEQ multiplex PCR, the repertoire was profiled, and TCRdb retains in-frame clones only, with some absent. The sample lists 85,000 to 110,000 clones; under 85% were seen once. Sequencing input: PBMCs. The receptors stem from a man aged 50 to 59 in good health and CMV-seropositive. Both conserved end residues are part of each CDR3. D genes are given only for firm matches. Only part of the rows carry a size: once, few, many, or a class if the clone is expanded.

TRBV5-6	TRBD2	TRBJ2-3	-	CASSVGGGTDTQYF	TGTGCCAGCAGTGTGGGGGGGGGCACAGATACGCAGTATTTT
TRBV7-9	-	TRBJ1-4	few	CASRSGGTLNSREKLFF	TGTGCCAGCAGATCAGGCGGGACTCTCAATTCACGCGAAAAACTGTTTTTT
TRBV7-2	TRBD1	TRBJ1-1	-	CASSRDRVSGTEAFF	TGTGCCAGCAGTCGGGACAGGGTTTCGGGCACTGAAGCTTTCTTT
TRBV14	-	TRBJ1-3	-	CASSQDRWGVSGNTIYF	TGTGCCAGCAGCCAAGATCGGTGGGGAGTCTCTGGAAACACCATATATTTT
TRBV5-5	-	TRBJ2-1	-	CASSSLSSYNEQFF	TGTGCCAGCAGCTCGCTTAGCTCCTACAATGAGCAGTTCTTC
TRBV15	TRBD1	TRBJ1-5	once	CATSPRPGGGGGRHQPQHF	TGTGCCACCAGCCCTCGACCAGGGGGCGGAGGGGGCAGGCATCAGCCCCAGCATTTT
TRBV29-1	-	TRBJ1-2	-	CSFWGNGYTF	TGCAGCTTTTGGGGCAATGGCTACACCTTC
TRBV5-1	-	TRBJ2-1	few	CASNSGGQSSYNEQFF	TGCGCCAGCAACTCCGGGGGTCAAAGCTCCTACAATGAGCAGTTCTTC
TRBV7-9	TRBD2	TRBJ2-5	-	CASSLIGLAGQETQYF	TGTGCCAGCAGCTTAATCGGACTAGCGGGCCAAGAGACCCAGTACTTC
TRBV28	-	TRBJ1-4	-	CASSLPFTNEKLFF	TGTGCCAGCAGTCTACCGTTTACTAATGAAAAACTGTTTTTT
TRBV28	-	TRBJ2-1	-	CASSGARGNEQFF	TGTGCCAGCAGCGGTGCAAGGGGTAATGAGCAGTTCTTC
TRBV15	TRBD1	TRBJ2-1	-	CATSRSGTGNNEQFF	TGTGCCACCAGCAGATCCGGGACAGGGAACAATGAGCAGTTCTTC
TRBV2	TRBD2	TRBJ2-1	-	CASTQLGTSGSHEQFF	TGTGCCAGCACCCAGTTAGGGACTAGCGGGAGCCATGAGCAGTTCTTC
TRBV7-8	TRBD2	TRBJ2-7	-	CASSLRLAGDPNEQYF	TGTGCCAGCAGCCTGAGGCTTGCGGGAGATCCCAACGAGCAGTACTTC
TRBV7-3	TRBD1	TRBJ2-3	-	CASSLQATGEPQYF	TGTGCCAGCAGCTTACAGGCTACAGGGGAGCCGCAGTATTTT
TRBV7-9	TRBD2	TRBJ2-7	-	CASTKLSGSSYEQYF	TGTGCCAGCACCAAACTTAGCGGGAGCTCCTACGAGCAGTACTTC
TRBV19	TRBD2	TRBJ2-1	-	CASRGQGLAGAYNEQFF	TGTGCCAGTAGGGGACAGGGACTAGCGGGAGCCTACAATGAGCAGTTCTTC
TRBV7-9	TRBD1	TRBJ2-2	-	CASRVGTGGTGELFF	TGTGCCAGCAGAGTAGGGACAGGGGGCACCGGGGAGCTGTTTTTT
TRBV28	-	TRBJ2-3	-	CASSLTGLGQYF	TGTGCCAGCAGTCTAACGGGACTGGGGCAGTATTTT
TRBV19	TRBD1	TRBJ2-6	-	CASTQVDRVGANVLTF	TGTGCCAGTACGCAAGTAGACAGGGTCGGGGCCAACGTCCTGACTTTC
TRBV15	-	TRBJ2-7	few	CATSRDFGSEQYF	TGTGCCACCAGCAGAGATTTCGGTAGCGAGCAGTACTTC
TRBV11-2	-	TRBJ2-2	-	CASSPGLGGLSGELFF	TGTGCCAGCAGCCCAGGACTCGGAGGGCTTAGCGGGGAGCTGTTTTTT
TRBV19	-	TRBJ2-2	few	CASSIGARAGELFF	TGTGCCAGTAGTATAGGGGCGCGGGCCGGGGAGCTGTTTTTT
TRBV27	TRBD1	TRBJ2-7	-	CASSFSTGGPYEQYF	TGTGCCAGCAGTTTCTCCACAGGGGGCCCATACGAGCAGTACTTC
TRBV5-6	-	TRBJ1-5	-	CASSVGGGSYQPQHF	TGTGCCAGCAGCGTTGGCGGGGGCAGTTATCAGCCCCAGCATTTT
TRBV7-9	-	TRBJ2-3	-	CASNSDNTDTQYF	TGTGCCAGCAACAGTGACAATACAGATACGCAGTATTTT
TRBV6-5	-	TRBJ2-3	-	CASKPGRSTDTQYF	TGTGCCAGCAAGCCGGGTCGAAGCACAGATACGCAGTATTTT
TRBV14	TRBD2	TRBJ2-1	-	CASSPGLGNEQFF	TGTGCCAGCAGCCCCGGACTAGGCAATGAGCAGTTCTTC
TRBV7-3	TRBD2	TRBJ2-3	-	CASSLWAGAQTDTQYF	TGTGCCAGCAGCTTATGGGCGGGAGCCCAGACAGATACGCAGTATTTT
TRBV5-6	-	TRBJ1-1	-	CASSLSSEAFF	TGTGCCAGCAGCTTGTCCTCCGAAGCTTTCTTT
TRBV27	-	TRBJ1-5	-	CASRGGWSSNQPQHF	TGTGCCAGCAGGGGGGGTTGGAGTAGCAATCAGCCCCAGCATTTT
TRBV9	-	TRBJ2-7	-	CASSVTTAYEQYF	TGTGCCAGCAGCGTAACGACTGCCTACGAGCAGTACTTC
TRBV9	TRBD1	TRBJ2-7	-	CASSIKTGQYGDEQYF	TGTGCCAGCAGCATTAAGACGGGACAGTATGGAGACGAGCAGTACTTC
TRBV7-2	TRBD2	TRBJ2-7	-	CASSFYPSGSYEQYF	TGTGCCAGCAGCTTTTATCCTAGCGGTTCCTACGAGCAGTACTTC
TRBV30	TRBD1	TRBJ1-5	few	CAWSVQGAYQPQHF	TGTGCCTGGAGTGTACAGGGGGCTTATCAGCCCCAGCATTTT
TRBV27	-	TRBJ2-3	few	CASSPPSVATWTDTQYF	TGTGCCAGCAGTCCCCCTTCGGTAGCGACGTGGACAGATACGCAGTATTTT
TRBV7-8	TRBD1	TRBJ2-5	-	CASSQGTGGLVQETQYF	TGTGCCAGCAGCCAAGGGACAGGGGGTTTGGTACAAGAGACCCAGTACTTC
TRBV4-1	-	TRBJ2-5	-	CASSQDQMGGVQETQYF	TGCGCCAGCAGCCAAGATCAGATGGGAGGTGTCCAAGAGACCCAGTACTTC
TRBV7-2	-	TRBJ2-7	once	CASSLGLATKGEEQYF	TGTGCCAGCAGCTTAGGATTGGCTACCAAGGGGGAGGAGCAGTACTTC
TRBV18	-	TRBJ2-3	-	CASSPLGNTQYF	TGTGCCAGCTCACCCCTCGGGAATACGCAGTATTTT
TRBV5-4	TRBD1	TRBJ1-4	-	CASSSREGAPATNEKLFF	TGTGCCAGCAGCTCACGGGAGGGGGCACCGGCAACTAATGAAAAACTGTTTTTT
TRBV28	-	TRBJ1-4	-	CASSPPGDNTEKLFF	TGTGCCAGCAGTCCGCCAGGGGATAACACTGAAAAACTGTTTTTT
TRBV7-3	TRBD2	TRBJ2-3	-	CASSPDGAGAQDTQYF	TGTGCCAGCAGCCCAGACGGCGCGGGAGCCCAGGATACGCAGTATTTT
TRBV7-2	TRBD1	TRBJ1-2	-	CASSLATGGYGYTF	TGTGCCAGCAGCTTAGCTACAGGGGGCTATGGCTACACCTTC
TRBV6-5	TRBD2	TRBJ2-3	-	CATEGLAGGADTQYF	TGTGCCACCGAAGGGCTAGCGGGAGGGGCAGATACGCAGTATTTT
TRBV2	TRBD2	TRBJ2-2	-	CASRKLAGGPSTGELFF	TGTGCCAGCAGAAAACTAGCGGGAGGGCCAAGTACCGGGGAGCTGTTTTTT
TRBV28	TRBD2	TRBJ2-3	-	CASSSAPGGGDTQYF	TGTGCCAGCAGTTCCGCCCCCGGCGGGGGAGATACGCAGTATTTT
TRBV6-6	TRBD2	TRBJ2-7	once	CASSLAGVGEQYF	TGTGCCAGCTCACTAGCGGGAGTCGGCGAGCAGTACTTC
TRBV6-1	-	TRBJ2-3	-	CASSAQGPSTDTQYF	TGTGCCAGCAGTGCGCAGGGTCCTAGCACAGATACGCAGTATTTT
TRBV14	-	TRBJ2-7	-	CASSLRIASDSSYEQYF	TGTGCCAGCAGCCTCCGGATTGCCAGCGACAGCTCCTACGAGCAGTACTTC
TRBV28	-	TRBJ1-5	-	CASSFFGTKNQPQHF	TGTGCCAGCAGTTTCTTCGGGACAAAAAATCAGCCCCAGCATTTT
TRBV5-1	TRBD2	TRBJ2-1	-	CASSLGERLAGANEQFF	TGCGCCAGCAGCTTGGGGGAAAGACTCGCGGGAGCGAATGAGCAGTTCTTC
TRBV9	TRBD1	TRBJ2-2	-	CASSQKPGQINTGELFF	TGTGCCAGCAGCCAAAAGCCGGGACAGATTAACACCGGGGAGCTGTTTTTT
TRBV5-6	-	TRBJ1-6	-	CASSLIRQDGYSPLHF	TGTGCCAGCAGCCTCATCCGACAAGATGGATATTCACCCCTCCACTTT